Described below is a single T cell receptor (beta chain) sequence and its context. Its antigen specificity is not known. No much larger clone exists at a distance of one base, and base qualities are not known. The CDR3 spans 19 residues, from the cysteine through the phenylalanine. The kept DNA is CDR3 alone, 57 bases in frame from the first base. From the germline V gene, CDR1 is MGHRA and CDR2 is YSYEKL. Unmatched junction bases come to 15, with V trimmed by 4 bases and J by 5 bases. The library was generated by the immunoSEQ multiplex PCR assay. TCRdb retrieved this table from immuneACCESS and kept in-frame rearrangements only. Not all clones are present; in checked studies, unresolved V genes account for under half, and no reason is known for the remainder. The sample table records more than 550,000 clones; 75% to 90% of these occur just once. Over 0.008% of the sample rests with the top ten. This sample stems from a study of shared T cell receptors in the human thymus (dated by TCRdb to about 2021). As for the study more broadly: The study examined how self-reactive, shared T-cell receptor alpha chains are generated in the human thymus.

These data are also associated with another study on human thymus T cells. As the second study states: Donors were immunologically healthy infants undergoing open corrective cardiac surgery for congenital heart defects in Finland. Thymus tissue was collected as surgical resects that were removed during corrective cardiac surgery. Usage of V and J gene segments appeared to be biased in both the thymic and the peripheral blood repertoires. According to the related research, thymic TCR repertoires were highly overlapping among unrelated individuals. The study characterized TCR alpha and beta repertoires from under 10 infant thymus samples and a few related peripheral blood samples. The infant donors were 7 to 244 days old, and the cohort included six or seven males and a couple of females. Thymocytes were mechanically released from the tissue and were stored as pellets of 10-30 million cells at -70 degrees C. A QIAsymphony instrument was used to extract genomic DNA from the frozen cell pellets. The immunoSEQ multiplex PCR assay was used to amplify the TCRB and TCRAD loci from a standardized quantity of quality-controlled genomic DNA. Amplicons spanned the V(D)J region at a length sufficient to cover the CDR3 and identify V and J genes. The commercial immunoSEQ service was used to sequence amplicons on an Illumina platform. Primer bias and sequencing errors were corrected as previously described, and TCRAD and TCRB definitions were based on the IMGT database. Analysis of the repertoires was done with immunoSEQ Analyzer 3.0 and VDJTools and included basic statistics, V/J segment usage, diversity estimates, rarefaction and pairwise overlap. To estimate diversity, the Chao1, ChaoE, Efron-Thisted, Shannon and inverse Simpson indices were applied, and diversity was also estimated on datasets down-sampled to the smallest sample. For repertoire overlap, CDR3 nucleotide sequence, V gene and J gene had to match strictly, and clustering was done by Jaccard-based multidimensional scaling. On average, thymus samples gave roughly 800,000 unique TCRB clonotypes, whereas blood samples gave roughly 86,000.

The chain is encoded by TRBV4-1 joined to TRBJ2-6; 9 of the junction bases match TRBD2. The sequencing input was thymocytes. The sequence derives from a girl under three years old with a congenital heart defect. Donor details come from another sample of the same person, matched by shared clones. This receptor carries the CDR3 CASSPAPLAGIYRANVLTF. Here is the DNA: TGCGCCAGCAGCCCAGCCCCCCTAGCGGGGATATATAGGGCCAACGTCCTGACTTTC.